Presented here are 9 T cell receptor beta chains from one specimen sequenced in a study of identical twins. In TCRdb, the 5' RACE reads were re-called with MiXCR into one record per CDR3 protein. The table lists nearly 900,000 distinct CDR3 sequences, 12% of them singletons. These records were also assigned to another study, of yellow fever vaccine responses in identical twins.

Sequencing used PBMCs. These receptors were collected from a young woman in good health.

The genes are TRBV6-1 and TRBJ2-3; 8 bases match TRBD2. The CDR3 is 16 residues long. Per germline, CDR1 MNHNS and CDR2 SASEGT. J gave up 4 bases and V 6 bases, and 12 bases lay outside the gene matches. CDR3 nucleotide sequence: TGTGCCAGCAGCCCCCCAGGAGCGGGAGTCTCAGATACGCAGTATTTT. This encodes CASSPPGAGVSDTQYF.

V gene TRBV20-1 combines with J gene TRBJ2-1; 10 bases align to TRBD2. The CDR3 runs 15 residues. The junction had 9 bases not matched to a gene; V was cut back by 5 bases and J by 5 bases. From germline, CDR1 is DFQATT and CDR2 SNEGSKA (reference sequence). This CDR3 is CSAAVSGRTNNEQFF. CDR3 coding DNA: TGCAGTGCTGCCGTTAGCGGGAGGACTAACAATGAGCAGTTCTTC.

The chain joins TRBV12-3 or TRBV12-4 to TRBJ2-7; D is uncertain. The V end was cut by 2 bases, the J end by 6 bases, with 14 bases between. The CDR3 is 14 residues long. The CDR3 region is CASSLTAVHSEQYF. The CDR3 DNA is TGTGCCAGCAGTTTAACCGCGGTCCACTCCGAGCAGTACTTC.

The rearrangement joins TRBV3-1 to TRBJ2-1; TRBD2 might be the D (5 bases). Germline V gives CDR1 LGHDT, CDR2 YNNKEL (reference sequence). The length of the CDR3 is 16 residues. V was shortened by 0 bases and J by 1 base, with 10 bases between the two germline ends. CDR3 nucleotide sequence: TGTGCCAGCAGCCAAGATTACAGCGGATCCTACAATGAGCAGTTCTTC. Amino acids: CASSQDYSGSYNEQFF.

V is TRBV20-1 and J is TRBJ2-3; D is undetermined. Trimming removed 3 bases at V and 0 bases at J, with 19 bases between. The CDR3 is 17 residues long. Looked up from germline, CDR1 is DFQATT and CDR2 is SNEGSKA (reference sequence). In DNA, the CDR3 is TGCAGTGCTAGCCCCCCAAGAACAGCCCGTAGCACAGATACGCAGTATTTT. Protein: CSASPPRTARSTDTQYF.

V usage is TRBV25-1 and J usage is TRBJ2-5; D gene unclear. The CDR3 runs 13 residues. Germline values: CDR1 MGHDK, CDR2 SYGVNS. With 4 bases removed from V and 1 base from J, the gap between germline ends came to 7 bases. The CDR3, as DNA: TGTGCCAGCAGTGGTCCAGGCCAAGAGACCCAGTACTTC. Translation: CASSGPGQETQYF.

The rearrangement joins TRBV24-1 to TRBJ2-5; 8 bases match TRBD1. The CDR3 consists of 15 residues. Germline CDR1 is KGHDR and CDR2 is SFDVKD. Trimming took 3 bases from V and 5 from J; bases not matched to a gene: 7. In DNA, the CDR3 is TGTGCCACCAGTGATCTTTCAGGGGGCGGTGAGACCCAGTACTTC. It yields the protein CATSDLSGGGETQYF.

J is TRBJ2-3 and V is TRBV7-8, with D possibly matching TRBD2 (5 bases). The CDR3 runs 15 residues. Trimming pared 1 base from V and 0 bases from J, leaving 8 bases between. CDR1 and CDR2 (germline): SGHVS, FQNEAQ. The chain's CDR3 is CASSLERTSTDTQYF. For the CDR3, the DNA is TGTGCCAGCAGCTTAGAGCGGACTAGCACAGATACGCAGTATTTT.

In its sample, this clonotype was seen many times. Here the CDR3 DNA reads TGCAGCGGAGAGCGGGGGAGGGAGACCCAGTACTTC. Its protein is CSGERGRETQYF. The J gene is TRBJ2-5, the V gene TRBV20-1, with 8 positions matching TRBD2. This CDR3 has 12 residues. Germline CDR1 and CDR2: DFQATT and SNEGSKA (reference sequence).